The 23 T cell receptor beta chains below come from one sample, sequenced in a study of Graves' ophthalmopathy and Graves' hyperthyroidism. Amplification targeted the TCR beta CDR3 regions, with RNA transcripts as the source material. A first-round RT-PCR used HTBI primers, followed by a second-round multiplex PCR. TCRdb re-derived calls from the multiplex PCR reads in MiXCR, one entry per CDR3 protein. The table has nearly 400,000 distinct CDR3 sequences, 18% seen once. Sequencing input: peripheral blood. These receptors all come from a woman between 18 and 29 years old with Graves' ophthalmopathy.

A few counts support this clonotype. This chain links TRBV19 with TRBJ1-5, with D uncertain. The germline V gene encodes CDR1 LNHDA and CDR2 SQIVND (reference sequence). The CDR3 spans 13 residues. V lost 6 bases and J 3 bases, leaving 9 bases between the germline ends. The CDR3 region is CASRRQTNQPQHF. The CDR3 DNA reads TGTGCCAGTAGGCGGCAGACCAATCAGCCCCAGCATTTT.

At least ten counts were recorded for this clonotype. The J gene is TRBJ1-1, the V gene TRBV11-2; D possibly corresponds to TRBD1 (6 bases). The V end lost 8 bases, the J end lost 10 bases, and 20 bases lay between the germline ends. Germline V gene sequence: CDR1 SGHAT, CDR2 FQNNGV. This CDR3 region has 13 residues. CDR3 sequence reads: CASARDIQISAFF. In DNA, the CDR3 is TGTGCCAGCGCCCGGGACATCCAGATTTCAGCTTTCTTT.

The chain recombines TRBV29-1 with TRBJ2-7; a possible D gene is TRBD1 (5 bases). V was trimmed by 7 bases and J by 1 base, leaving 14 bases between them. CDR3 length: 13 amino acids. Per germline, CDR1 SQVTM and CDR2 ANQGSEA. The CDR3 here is CSARTSASYEQYF. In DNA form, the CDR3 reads TGCAGCGCAAGGACATCCGCTTCCTACGAGCAGTACTTC.

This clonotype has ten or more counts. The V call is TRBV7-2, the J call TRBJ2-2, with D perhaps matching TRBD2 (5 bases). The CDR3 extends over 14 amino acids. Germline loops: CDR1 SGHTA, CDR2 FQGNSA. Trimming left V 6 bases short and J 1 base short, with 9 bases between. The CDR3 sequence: CASSLAGNTGELFF. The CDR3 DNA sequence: TGTGCCAGCAGTTTGGCGGGGAACACCGGGGAGCTGTTTTTT. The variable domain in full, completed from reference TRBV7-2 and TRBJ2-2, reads GAGVSQSPSNKVTEKGKDVELRCDPISGHTALYWYRQSLGQGLEFLIYFQGNSAPDKSGLPSDRFSAERTGGSVSTLTIQRTQQEDSAVYLCASSLAGNTGELFFGEGSRLTVL.

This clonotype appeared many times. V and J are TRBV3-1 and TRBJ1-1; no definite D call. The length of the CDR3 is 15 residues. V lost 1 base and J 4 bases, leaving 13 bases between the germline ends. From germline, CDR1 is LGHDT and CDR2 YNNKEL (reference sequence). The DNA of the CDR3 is TGTGCCAGCAGCCAAGTACCGGTCTCTGGCACTGAAGCTTTCTTT. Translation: CASSQVPVSGTEAFF. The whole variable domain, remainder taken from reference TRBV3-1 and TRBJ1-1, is DTAVSQTPKYLVTQMGNDKSIKCEQNLGHDTMYWYKQDSKKFLKIMFSYNNKELIINETVPNRFSPKSPDKAHLNLHINSLELGDSAVYFCASSQVPVSGTEAFFGQGTRLTVV.

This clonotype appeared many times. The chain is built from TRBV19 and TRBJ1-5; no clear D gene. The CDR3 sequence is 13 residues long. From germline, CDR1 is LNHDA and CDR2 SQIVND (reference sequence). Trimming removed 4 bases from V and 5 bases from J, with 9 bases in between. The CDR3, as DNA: TGTGCCAGTAGTACCACCGAACATCAGCCCCAGCATTTT. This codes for CASSTTEHQPQHF.

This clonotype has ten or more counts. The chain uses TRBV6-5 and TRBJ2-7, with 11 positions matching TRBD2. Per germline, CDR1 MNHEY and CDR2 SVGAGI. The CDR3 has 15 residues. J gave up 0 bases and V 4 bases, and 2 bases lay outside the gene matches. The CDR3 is CASSSTSGVSYEQYF. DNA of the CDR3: TGTGCCAGCAGTTCGACTAGCGGGGTCTCCTACGAGCAGTACTTC.

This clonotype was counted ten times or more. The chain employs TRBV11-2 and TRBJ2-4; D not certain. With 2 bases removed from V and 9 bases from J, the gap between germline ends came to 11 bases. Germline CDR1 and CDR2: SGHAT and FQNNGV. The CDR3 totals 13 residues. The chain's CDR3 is CASSLRRLSIQYF. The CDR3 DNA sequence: TGTGCCAGCAGCTTACGCCGATTGAGCATTCAGTACTTC.

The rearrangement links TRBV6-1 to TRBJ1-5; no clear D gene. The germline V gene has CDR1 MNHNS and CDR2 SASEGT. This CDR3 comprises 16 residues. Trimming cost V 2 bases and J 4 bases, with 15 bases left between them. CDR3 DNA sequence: TGTGCCAGCAGTGAAAAAGTGTATCGGGAAAATCAGCCCCAGCATTTT. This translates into CASSEKVYRENQPQHF.

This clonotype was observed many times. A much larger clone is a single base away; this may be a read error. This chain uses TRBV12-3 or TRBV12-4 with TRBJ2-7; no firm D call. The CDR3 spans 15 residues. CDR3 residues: CAGSLDRQSSYEQYF. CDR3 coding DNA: TGTGCCGGCAGTTTAGACCGCCAGAGCTCCTACGAGCAGTACTTC.

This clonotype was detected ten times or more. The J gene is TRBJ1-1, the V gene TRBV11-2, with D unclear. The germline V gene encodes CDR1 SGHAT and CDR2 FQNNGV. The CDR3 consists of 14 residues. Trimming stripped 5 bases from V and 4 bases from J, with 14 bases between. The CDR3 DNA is TGTGCCAGCAGCCAACATGTTCGGGGCACTGAAGCTTTCTTT. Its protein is CASSQHVRGTEAFF.

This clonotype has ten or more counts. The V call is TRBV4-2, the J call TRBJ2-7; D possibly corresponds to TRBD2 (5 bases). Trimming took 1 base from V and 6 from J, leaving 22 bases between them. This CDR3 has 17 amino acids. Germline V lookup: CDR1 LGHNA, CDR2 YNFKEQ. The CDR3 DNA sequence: TGTGCCAGCAGCCAAGCCCCATCGGGATGGGCCGTCGGCGAGCAGTACTTC. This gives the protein CASSQAPSGWAVGEQYF.

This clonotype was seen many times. Here the CDR3 reads CAITPGPGYEQYF. The DNA of the CDR3 is TGTGCCATCACTCCCGGGCCTGGCTACGAGCAGTACTTC. The rearrangement joins TRBV10-3 to TRBJ2-7; D is unclear. The CDR3 spans 13 residues. CDR1 is ENHRY and CDR2 is SYGVKD in the germline V gene. V gave up 7 bases and J gave up 3 bases, with 13 bases separating them.

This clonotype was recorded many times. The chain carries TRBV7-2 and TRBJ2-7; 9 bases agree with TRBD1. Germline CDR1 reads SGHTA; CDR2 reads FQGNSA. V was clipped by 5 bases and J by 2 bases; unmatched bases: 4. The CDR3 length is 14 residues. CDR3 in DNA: TGTGCCAGCAGCCGGGGACAGGGACCCTACGAGCAGTACTTC. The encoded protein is CASSRGQGPYEQYF.

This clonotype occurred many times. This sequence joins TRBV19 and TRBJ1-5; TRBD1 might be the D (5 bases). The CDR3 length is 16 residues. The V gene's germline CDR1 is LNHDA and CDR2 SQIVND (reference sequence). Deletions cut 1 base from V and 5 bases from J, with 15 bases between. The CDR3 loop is CASSIVRLPGDQPQHF. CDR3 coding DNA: TGTGCCAGTAGTATAGTAAGGTTACCGGGGGATCAGCCCCAGCATTTT.

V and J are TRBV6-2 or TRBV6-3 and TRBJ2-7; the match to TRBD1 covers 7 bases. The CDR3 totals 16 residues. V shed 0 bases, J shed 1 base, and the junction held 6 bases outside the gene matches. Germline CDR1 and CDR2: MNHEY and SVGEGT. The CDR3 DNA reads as TGTGCCAGCAGTTACTCGAAGTTGGGACAGTCCTACGAGCAGTACTTC. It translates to CASSYSKLGQSYEQYF.

The CDR3, as DNA: TGTGCCCAGCAGCAGAAAGGACAGGGGATTCAGCCCCAGCATTTT. This encodes CAQQQKGQGIQPQHF. The V gene is TRBV6-4, the J gene TRBJ1-5; 9 bases are a match to TRBD1. The length of the CDR3 is 15 residues. The germline V gene encodes CDR1 MRHNA and CDR2 SNTAGT. The trim removed 11 bases at V and 6 bases at J, leaving 14 bases unmatched.

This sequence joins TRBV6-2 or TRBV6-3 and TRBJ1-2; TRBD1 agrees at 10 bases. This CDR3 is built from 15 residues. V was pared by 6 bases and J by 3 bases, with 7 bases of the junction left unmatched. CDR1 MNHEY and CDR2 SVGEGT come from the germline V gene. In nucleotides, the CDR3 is TGTGCCAGCAGAAAACCCGGGACAGGGGACTATGGCTACACCTTC. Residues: CASRKPGTGDYGYTF.

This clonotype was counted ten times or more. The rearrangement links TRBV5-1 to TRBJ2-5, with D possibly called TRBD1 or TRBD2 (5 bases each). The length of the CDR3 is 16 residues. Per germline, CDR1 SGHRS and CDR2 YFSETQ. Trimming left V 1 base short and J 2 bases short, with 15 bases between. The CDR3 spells CASSLSSGALQETQYF. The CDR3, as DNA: TGCGCCAGCAGCTTGTCCTCCGGGGCCCTTCAAGAGACCCAGTACTTC.

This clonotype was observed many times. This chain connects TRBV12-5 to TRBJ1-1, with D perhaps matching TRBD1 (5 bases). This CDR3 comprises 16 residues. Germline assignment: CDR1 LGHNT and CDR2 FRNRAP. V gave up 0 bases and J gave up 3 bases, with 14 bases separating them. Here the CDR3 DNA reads TGTGCTAGTGGTTTGGTACTTCCAATGGGGGACACTGAAGCTTTCTTT. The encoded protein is CASGLVLPMGDTEAFF.

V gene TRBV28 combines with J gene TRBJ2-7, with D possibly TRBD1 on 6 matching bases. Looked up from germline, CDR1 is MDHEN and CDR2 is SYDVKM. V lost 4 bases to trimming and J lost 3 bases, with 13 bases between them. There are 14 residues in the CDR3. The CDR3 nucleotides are TGTGCCAGCAGTTCTTCTGACAGGCGCTACGAGCAGTACTTC. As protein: CASSSSDRRYEQYF. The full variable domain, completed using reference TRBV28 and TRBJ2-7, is DVKVTQSSRYLVKRTGEKVFLECVQDMDHENMFWYRQDPGLGLRLIYFSYDVKMKEKGDIPEGYSVSREKKERFSLILESASTNQTSMYLCASSSSDRRYEQYFGPGTRLTVT.

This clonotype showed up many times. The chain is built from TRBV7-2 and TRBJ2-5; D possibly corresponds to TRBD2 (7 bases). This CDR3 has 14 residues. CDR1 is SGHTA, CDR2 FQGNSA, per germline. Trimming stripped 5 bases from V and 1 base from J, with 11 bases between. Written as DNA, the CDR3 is TGTGCCAGCAGCCGGGGGGCGGTCCAAGAGACCCAGTACTTC. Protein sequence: CASSRGAVQETQYF.

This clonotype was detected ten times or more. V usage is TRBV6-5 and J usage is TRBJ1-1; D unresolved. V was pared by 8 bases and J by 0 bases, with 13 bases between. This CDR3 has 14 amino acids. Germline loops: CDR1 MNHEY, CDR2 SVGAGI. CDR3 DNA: TGTGCCAGCTCTGCGACAATTGTGAACACTGAAGCTTTCTTT. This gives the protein CASSATIVNTEAFF.